This TCR beta chain was sequenced in a study of early T cells in non-severe SARS-CoV-2 infection. Across the study: Sequenced material consisted of bulk RNA (from unsorted whole blood), and chains were unpaired. Points from the study as a whole: Lookups in VDJdb leaned toward anti-spike CD8 responses and missed private and CD4 specificities.

In this sample, this clonotype turned up a few times. The antigen is unknown. Unique molecular identifiers (one per individual cDNA molecule) were attached. TCRdb analysed the 5' RACE reads with MiXCR anew, one entry per CDR3 protein. This sample has about 46,000 distinct CDR3 sequences, with less than 6.5% found just once. V lost 0 bases and J 1 base, leaving 9 bases between the germline ends. CDR3 length: 16 residues. CDR1 SGHAT and CDR2 FQNNGV come from the germline V gene. The V call is TRBV11-2, the J call TRBJ2-2, with D unresolved. Material: whole blood, obtained at baseline. The clonotype originates from an adult who was a healthcare worker with PCR-confirmed SARS-CoV-2 infection or an uninfected control (not recorded which). The CDR3 sequence: CASSLEWAENTGELFF. The DNA of the CDR3 is TGTGCCAGCAGCTTAGAGTGGGCAGAGAACACCGGGGAGCTGTTTTTT.